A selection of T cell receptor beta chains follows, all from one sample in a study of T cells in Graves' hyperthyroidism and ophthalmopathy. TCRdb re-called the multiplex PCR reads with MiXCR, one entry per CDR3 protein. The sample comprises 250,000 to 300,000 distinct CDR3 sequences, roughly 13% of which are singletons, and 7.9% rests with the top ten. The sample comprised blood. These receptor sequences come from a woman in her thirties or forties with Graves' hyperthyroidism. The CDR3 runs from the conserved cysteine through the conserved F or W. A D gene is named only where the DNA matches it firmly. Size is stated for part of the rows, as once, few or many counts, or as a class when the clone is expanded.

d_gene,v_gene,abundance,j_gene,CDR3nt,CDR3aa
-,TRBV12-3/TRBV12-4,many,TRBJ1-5,TGTGCCAGCAGTTTCCTCAGCAATCAGCCCCAGCATTTT,CASSFLSNQPQHF
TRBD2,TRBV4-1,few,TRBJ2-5,TGCGCCAGCAGCCAGGGGGGACTAGTTGATAAAGAGACCCAGTACTTC,CASSQGGLVDKETQYF
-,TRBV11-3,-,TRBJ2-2,TGTGCCAGCAGCTTAGACCCGCGGGGGGAGCTGTTTTTT,CASSLDPRGELFF
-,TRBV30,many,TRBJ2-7,TGTGCCTGGAGTCGGGGGAACGAGCAGTACTTC,CAWSRGNEQYF
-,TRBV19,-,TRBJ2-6,TGTGCCAGTAGTCTCCAATGGGGCTCTGGGGCCAACGTCCTGACTTTC,CASSLQWGSGANVLTF
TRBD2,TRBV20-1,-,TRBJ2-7,TGCAGTGCTAGAGAGACTAGCGGGCTGGGCGAGCAGTACTTC,CSARETSGLGEQYF
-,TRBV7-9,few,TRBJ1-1,TGTGCCAGCATCAGATGGCTGGGGCAGGTTGGCACTGAAGCTTTCTTT,CASIRWLGQVGTEAFF
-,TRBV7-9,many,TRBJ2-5,TGTGCCAGCAGCTACAGTCCTGGGGGTAGGGAGACCCAGTACTTC,CASSYSPGGRETQYF
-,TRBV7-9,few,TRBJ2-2,TGTGCCAGCAGCCCAAGCCTTACCGGGGAGCTGTTTTTT,CASSPSLTGELFF
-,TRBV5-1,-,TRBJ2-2,TGCGCCAGCAGCCATCCAGGGACCGGGGAGCTGTTTTTT,CASSHPGTGELFF
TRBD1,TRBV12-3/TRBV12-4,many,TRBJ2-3,TGTGCCAGCAGCAACAGGGGTAAGGGAGATACGCAGTATTTT,CASSNRGKGDTQYF
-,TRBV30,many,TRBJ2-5,TGTGCCTGGAGTGTAGGGGCGTGGGCGACCCAGTACTTC,CAWSVGAWATQYF
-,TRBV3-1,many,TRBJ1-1,TGTGCCAGCAGCCCGCGGGACATCCGGGCGAAAGCTTTCTTT,CASSPRDIRAKAFF
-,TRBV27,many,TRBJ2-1,TGTGCCAGCAGTTTAGTATTAGGGGTCAATGAGCAGTTCTTC,CASSLVLGVNEQFF
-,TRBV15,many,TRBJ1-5,TGTGCCACCAGCAGAGCAGATCAGCCCCAGCATTTT,CATSRADQPQHF
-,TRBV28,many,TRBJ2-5,TGTGCCAGCAGTTTTGTAGACAAACAAGAGACCCAGTACTTC,CASSFVDKQETQYF
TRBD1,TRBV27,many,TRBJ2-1,TGTGCCAGTAATGACAGGGGGACGGATGAGCAGTTCTTC,CASNDRGTDEQFF
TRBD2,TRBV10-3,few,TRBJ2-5,TGTGCCATCAGTGAGCCGTCGAGCGGGGCAGACCAAGAGACCCAGTACTTC,CAISEPSSGADQETQYF
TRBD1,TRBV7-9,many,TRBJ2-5,TGTGCCAGCAGCCTAGGACAGGGGGAAGAGACCCAGTACTTC,CASSLGQGEETQYF
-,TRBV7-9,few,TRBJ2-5,TGTGCCAGCAGCTTCCTAACAGGGACTAAAGAGACCCAGTACTTC,CASSFLTGTKETQYF
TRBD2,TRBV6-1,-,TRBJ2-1,TGTGCCACCTCTAGCGGGAAGAGTGCCGCTGGGTATATTGAGCAGTTCTTC,CATSSGKSAAGYIEQFF
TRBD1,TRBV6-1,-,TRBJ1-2,TGTGCCAGCAGGAGGACAGGGGTAGGCTCTTATGGCTACACCTTC,CASRRTGVGSYGYTF
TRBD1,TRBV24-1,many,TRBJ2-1,TGTGCCACCAGTGAGCCAGGGGGCAATGAGCAGTTCTTC,CATSEPGGNEQFF
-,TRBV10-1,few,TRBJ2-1,TGCGCCAGCAGTGCTCTTAATGGGGTCAATGAGCAGTTCTTC,CASSALNGVNEQFF
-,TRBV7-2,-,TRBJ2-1,TGTGCCAGCAGTTTTAGCGGCAAGCAGTTCTTC,CASSFSGKQFF
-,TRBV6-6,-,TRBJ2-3,TGTGCCAGCAGTTACTCAGGGGGAGGGTTCACAGATACGCAGTATTTT,CASSYSGGGFTDTQYF
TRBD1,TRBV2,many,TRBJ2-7,TGTGCCAGCAGTTGGTTCCCGGGACAGGGCTTCGAGCAGTACTTC,CASSWFPGQGFEQYF
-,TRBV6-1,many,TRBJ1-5,TGTGCCAGCAGTGAGCAGAGCAATCAGCCCCAGCATTTT,CASSEQSNQPQHF